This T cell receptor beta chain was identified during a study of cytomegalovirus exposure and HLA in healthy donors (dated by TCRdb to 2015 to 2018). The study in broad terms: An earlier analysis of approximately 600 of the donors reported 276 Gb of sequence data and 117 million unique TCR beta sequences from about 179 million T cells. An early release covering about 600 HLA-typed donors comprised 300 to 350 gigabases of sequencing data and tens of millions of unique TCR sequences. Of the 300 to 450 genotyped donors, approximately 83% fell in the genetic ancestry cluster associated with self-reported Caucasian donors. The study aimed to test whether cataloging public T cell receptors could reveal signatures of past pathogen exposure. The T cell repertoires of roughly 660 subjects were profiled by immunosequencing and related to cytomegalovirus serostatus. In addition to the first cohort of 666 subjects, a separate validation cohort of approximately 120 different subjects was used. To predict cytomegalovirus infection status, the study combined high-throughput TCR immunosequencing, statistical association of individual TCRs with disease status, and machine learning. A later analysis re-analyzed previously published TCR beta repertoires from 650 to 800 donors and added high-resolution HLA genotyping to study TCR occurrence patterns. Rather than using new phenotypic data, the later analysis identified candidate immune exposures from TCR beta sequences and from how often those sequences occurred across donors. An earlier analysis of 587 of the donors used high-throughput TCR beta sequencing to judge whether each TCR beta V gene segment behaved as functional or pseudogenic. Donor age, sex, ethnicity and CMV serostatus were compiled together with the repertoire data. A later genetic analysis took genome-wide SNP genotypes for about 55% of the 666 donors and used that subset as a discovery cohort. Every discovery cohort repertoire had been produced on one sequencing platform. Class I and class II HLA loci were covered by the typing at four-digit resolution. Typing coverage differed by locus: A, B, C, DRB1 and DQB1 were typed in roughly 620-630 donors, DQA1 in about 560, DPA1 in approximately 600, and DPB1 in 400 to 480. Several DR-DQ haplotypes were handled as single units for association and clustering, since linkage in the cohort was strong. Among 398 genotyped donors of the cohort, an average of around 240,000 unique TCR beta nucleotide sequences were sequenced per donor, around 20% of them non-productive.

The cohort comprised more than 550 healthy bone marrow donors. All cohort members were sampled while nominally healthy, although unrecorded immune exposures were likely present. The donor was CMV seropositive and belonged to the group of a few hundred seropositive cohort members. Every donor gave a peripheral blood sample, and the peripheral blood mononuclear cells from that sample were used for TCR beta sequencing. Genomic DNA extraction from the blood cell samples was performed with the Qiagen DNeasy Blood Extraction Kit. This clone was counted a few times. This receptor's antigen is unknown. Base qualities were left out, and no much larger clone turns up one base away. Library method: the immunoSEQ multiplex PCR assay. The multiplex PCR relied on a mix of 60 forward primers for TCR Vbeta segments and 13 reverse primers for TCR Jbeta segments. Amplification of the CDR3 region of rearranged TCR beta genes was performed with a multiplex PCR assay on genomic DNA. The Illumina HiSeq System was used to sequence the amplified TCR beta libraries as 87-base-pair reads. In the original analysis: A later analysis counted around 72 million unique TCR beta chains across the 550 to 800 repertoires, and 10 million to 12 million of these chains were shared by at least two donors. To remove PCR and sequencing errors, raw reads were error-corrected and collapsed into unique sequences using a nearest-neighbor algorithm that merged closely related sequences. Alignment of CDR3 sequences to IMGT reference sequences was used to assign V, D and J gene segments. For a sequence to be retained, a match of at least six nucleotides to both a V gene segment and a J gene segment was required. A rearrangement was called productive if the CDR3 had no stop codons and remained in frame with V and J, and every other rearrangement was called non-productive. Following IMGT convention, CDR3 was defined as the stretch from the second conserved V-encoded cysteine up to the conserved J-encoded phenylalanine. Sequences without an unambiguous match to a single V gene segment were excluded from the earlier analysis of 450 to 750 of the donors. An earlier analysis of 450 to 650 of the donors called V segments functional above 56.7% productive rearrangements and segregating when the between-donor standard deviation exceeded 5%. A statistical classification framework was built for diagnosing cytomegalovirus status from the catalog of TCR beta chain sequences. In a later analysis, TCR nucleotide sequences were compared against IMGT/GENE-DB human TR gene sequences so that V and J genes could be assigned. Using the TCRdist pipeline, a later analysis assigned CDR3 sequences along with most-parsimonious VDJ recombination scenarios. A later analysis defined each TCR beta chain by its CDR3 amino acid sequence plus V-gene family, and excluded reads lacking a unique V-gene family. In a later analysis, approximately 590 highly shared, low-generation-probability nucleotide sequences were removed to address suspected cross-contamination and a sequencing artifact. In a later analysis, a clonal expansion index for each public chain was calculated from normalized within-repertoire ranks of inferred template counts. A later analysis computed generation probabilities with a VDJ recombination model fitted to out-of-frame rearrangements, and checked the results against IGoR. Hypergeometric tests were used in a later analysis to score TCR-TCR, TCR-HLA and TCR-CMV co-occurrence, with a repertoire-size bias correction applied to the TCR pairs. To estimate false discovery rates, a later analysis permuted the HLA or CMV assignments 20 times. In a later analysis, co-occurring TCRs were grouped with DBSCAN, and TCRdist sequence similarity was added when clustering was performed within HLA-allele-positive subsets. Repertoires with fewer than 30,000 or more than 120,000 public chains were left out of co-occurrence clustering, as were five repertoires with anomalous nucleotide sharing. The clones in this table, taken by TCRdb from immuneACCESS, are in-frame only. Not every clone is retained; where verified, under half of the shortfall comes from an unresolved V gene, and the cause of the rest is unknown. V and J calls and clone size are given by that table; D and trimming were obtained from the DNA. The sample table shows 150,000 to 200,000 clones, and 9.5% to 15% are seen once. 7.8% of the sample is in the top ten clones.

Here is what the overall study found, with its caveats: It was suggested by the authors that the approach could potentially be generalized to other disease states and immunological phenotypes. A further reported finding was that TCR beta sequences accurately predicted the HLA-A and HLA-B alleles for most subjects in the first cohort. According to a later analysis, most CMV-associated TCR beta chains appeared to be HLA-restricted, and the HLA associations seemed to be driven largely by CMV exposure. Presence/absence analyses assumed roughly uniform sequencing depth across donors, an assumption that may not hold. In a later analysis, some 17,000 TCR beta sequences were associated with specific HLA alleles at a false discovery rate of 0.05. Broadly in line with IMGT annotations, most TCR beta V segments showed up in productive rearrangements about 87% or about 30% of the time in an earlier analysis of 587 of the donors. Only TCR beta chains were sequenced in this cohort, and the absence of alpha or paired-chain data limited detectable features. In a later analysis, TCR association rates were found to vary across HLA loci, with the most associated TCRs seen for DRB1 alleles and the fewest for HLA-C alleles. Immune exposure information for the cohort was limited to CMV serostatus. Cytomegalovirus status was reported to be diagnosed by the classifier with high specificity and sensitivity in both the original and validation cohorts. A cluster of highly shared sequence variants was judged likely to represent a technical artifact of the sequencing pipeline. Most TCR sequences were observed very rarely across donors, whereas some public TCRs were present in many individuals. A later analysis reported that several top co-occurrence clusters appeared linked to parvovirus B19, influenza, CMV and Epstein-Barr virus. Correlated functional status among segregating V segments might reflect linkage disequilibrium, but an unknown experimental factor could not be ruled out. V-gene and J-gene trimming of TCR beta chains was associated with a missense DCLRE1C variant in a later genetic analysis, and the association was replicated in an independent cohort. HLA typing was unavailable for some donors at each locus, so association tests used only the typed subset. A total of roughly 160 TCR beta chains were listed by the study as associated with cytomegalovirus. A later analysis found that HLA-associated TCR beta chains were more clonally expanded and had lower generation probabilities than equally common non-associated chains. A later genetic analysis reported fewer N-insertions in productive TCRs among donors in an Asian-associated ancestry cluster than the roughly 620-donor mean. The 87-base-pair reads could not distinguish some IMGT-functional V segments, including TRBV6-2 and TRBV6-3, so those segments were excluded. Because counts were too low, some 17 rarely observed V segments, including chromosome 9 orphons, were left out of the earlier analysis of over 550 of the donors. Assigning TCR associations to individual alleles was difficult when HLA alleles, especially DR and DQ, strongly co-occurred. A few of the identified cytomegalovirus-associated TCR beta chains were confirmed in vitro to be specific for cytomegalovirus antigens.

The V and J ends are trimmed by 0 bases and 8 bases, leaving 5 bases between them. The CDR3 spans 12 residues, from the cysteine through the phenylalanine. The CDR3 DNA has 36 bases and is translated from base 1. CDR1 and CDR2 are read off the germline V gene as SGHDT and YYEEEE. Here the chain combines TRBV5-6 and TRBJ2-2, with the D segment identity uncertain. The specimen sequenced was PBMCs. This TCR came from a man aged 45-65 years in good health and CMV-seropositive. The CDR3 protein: CASSLVPGELFF. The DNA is TGTGCCAGCAGCTTGGTTCCGGGGGAGCTGTTTTTT.